This is a list of T cell receptor beta chains from one sample in a study of beta chain features in type 1 diabetes. Only in-frame clones appear in the TCRdb table, and some are missing; sequencing was by immunoSEQ multiplex PCR. The table has some 160,000 clones, about 9.1% seen once. Sequenced sample: central memory CD4+ T cells from blood. Every receptor here comes from a young woman in good health. The CDR3 runs from the conserved cysteine through the conserved F or W. A D gene is named only where the DNA matches it firmly. Rows give clone size only sometimes, using once, few, many, or a class for an expanded clone.

D	V	J	size	CDR3	DNA
TRBD1	TRBV2	TRBJ1-2	-	CASSQQGPRYGYTF	TGTGCCAGCAGTCAACAGGGGCCTCGCTATGGCTACACCTTC
-	TRBV2	TRBJ2-2	-	CASRQGQAGGELFF	TGTGCCAGCCGACAAGGTCAGGCGGGCGGGGAGCTGTTTTTT
-	TRBV18	TRBJ2-7	-	CASSPPSLATSYEQYF	TGTGCCAGCTCACCACCCTCCCTAGCGACCTCCTACGAGCAGTACTTC
-	TRBV7-6	TRBJ1-1	-	CASSRNPGANTEAFF	TGTGCCAGCAGCCGAAATCCAGGGGCGAACACTGAAGCTTTCTTT
TRBD1	TRBV29-1	TRBJ1-4	few	CSVGGQGGRVEKLFF	TGCAGCGTTGGGGGACAGGGAGGCAGAGTTGAAAAACTGTTTTTT
TRBD2	TRBV5-4	TRBJ2-7	-	CASSLAGGTRYEQYF	TGTGCCAGCAGCTTGGCGGGGGGGACTCGCTACGAGCAGTACTTC
-	TRBV7-9	TRBJ1-4	few	CASSPGETNEKLFF	TGTGCCAGCAGCCCAGGGGAGACTAATGAAAAACTGTTTTTT
TRBD2	TRBV5-1	TRBJ2-3	many	CASSFTGGRIDTQYF	TGCGCCAGCAGCTTTACGGGAGGTCGGATAGATACGCAGTATTTT
TRBD1	TRBV5-4	TRBJ2-2	-	CASSFGQGAHPGELFF	TGTGCCAGCAGCTTCGGGCAGGGGGCGCATCCCGGGGAGCTGTTTTTT
TRBD1	TRBV5-1	TRBJ1-1	-	CASSLGQGAEAFF	TGCGCCAGCAGCTTGGGTCAGGGGGCCGAAGCTTTCTTT
-	TRBV7-6	TRBJ2-7	few	CASSLEAGSSNEQYF	TGTGCCAGCAGCTTAGAGGCAGGATCTAGCAACGAGCAGTACTTC
TRBD2	TRBV11-1	TRBJ2-1	few	CASSRNSGGAGSEQFF	TGTGCCAGCAGCCGTAACAGCGGGGGGGCCGGGAGTGAGCAGTTCTTC
-	TRBV27	TRBJ1-4	few	CASSSYGSEKLFF	TGTGCCAGCAGTTCCTATGGTTCTGAAAAACTGTTTTTT
-	TRBV5-1	TRBJ2-3	few	CASSLKDSRFGDTQYF	TGCGCCAGCAGCTTGAAGGACTCTCGCTTTGGGGATACGCAGTATTTT
-	TRBV7-9	TRBJ2-1	few	CASSRRQRSGGLEQFF	TGTGCCAGCAGCCGCCGACAGCGATCCGGGGGGCTTGAGCAGTTCTTC
TRBD1	TRBV4-2	TRBJ1-1	-	CASSQVGGADTEAFF	TGTGCCAGCAGCCAAGTAGGGGGCGCTGACACTGAAGCTTTCTTT
-	TRBV7-9	TRBJ1-1	-	CASSLSLTEAFF	TGTGCCAGCAGCTTGTCACTCACTGAAGCTTTCTTT
-	TRBV2	TRBJ2-5	few	CASSDTSLYTQYF	TGTGCCAGCAGTGACACTAGCCTATATACCCAGTACTTC
TRBD1	TRBV4-1	TRBJ1-2	few	CASSRGQGSANYGYTF	TGCGCCAGCAGCCGAGGACAGGGGTCGGCTAACTATGGCTACACCTTC
-	TRBV4-3	TRBJ2-6	-	CASSQGHLSGANVLTF	TGCGCCAGCAGCCAAGGACACCTCTCTGGGGCCAACGTCCTGACTTTC
TRBD1	TRBV10-3	TRBJ1-5	-	CATAGTGGLSNQPQHF	TGTGCCACTGCCGGGACAGGGGGCCTTAGCAATCAGCCCCAGCATTTT
TRBD2	TRBV15	TRBJ2-1	few	CATSRGQRGYNEQFF	TGTGCCACCAGCAGAGGCCAGCGGGGTTACAATGAGCAGTTCTTC
TRBD1	TRBV7-2	TRBJ2-4	-	CASSWGQENIQYF	TGTGCCAGCAGCTGGGGACAGGAAAACATTCAGTACTTC
TRBD1	TRBV9	TRBJ1-1	-	CASSPGQPNTEAFF	TGTGCCAGCAGCCCGGGACAGCCGAACACTGAAGCTTTCTTT
-	TRBV30	TRBJ1-6	-	CAWSGRGSPLHF	TGTGCCTGGAGTGGCCGCGGTTCACCCCTCCACTTT
-	TRBV5-1	TRBJ1-2	-	CASSLEAEVGYTF	TGCGCCAGCAGCTTGGAAGCCGAGGTTGGCTACACCTTC
TRBD1	TRBV30	TRBJ1-4	-	CAWRGTANEKLFF	TGTGCCTGGAGGGGGACAGCTAATGAAAAACTGTTTTTT
-	TRBV7-3	TRBJ1-1	-	CASSLESPSKGSMNTEAFF	TGTGCCAGCAGCCTAGAATCGCCTTCGAAAGGGAGCATGAACACTGAAGCTTTCTTT
-	TRBV5-4	TRBJ1-4	few	CASSLAGTPGEKLFF	TGTGCCAGCAGCTTGGCCGGGACTCCGGGTGAAAAACTGTTTTTT
TRBD1	TRBV29-1	TRBJ1-1	-	CSVNRGPEAFF	TGCAGCGTTAACAGGGGGCCTGAAGCTTTCTTT
-	TRBV29-1	TRBJ2-5	-	CSVDGADQETQYF	TGCAGCGTCGATGGGGCAGATCAAGAGACCCAGTACTTC
-	TRBV11-3	TRBJ1-1	few	CASSLDSIEAFF	TGTGCCAGCAGCTTGGACAGTATTGAAGCTTTCTTT
-	TRBV7-8	TRBJ1-1	-	CASTHPGANTEAFF	TGTGCCAGCACCCACCCAGGGGCGAACACTGAAGCTTTCTTT
TRBD1	TRBV5-1	TRBJ2-7	many	CASSWTGQGTYEQYF	TGCGCCAGCAGCTGGACGGGACAGGGGACCTACGAGCAGTACTTC
TRBD2	TRBV7-2	TRBJ2-5	-	CASSLWTSGKSQETQYF	TGTGCCAGCAGCTTATGGACTAGCGGAAAATCCCAAGAGACCCAGTACTTC
-	TRBV5-1	TRBJ1-4	-	CASSSSSTDEKLFF	TGCGCCAGCAGCTCTAGTAGTACGGATGAAAAACTGTTTTTT
-	TRBV11-2	TRBJ1-3	-	CASSLDSSGNTIYF	TGTGCCAGCAGCTTAGATAGCTCTGGAAACACCATATATTTT
-	TRBV10-3	TRBJ2-5	-	CAIREGGPQETQYF	TGTGCCATCAGGGAGGGGGGCCCGCAAGAGACCCAGTACTTC
-	TRBV7-8	TRBJ2-3	-	CASSLQARSTDTQYF	TGTGCCAGCAGCTTACAAGCCCGTAGCACAGATACGCAGTATTTT
-	TRBV9	TRBJ1-1	few	CASSGTRNTEAFF	TGTGCCAGCAGCGGTACAAGGAACACTGAAGCTTTCTTT
-	TRBV19	TRBJ2-5	-	CASSTGLQETQYF	TGTGCCAGTAGTACGGGACTGCAAGAGACCCAGTACTTC
-	TRBV15	TRBJ2-4	few	CATSRDRAESAIQYF	TGTGCCACCAGCAGAGATCGAGCGGAGTCAGCCATTCAGTACTTC
TRBD1	TRBV29-1	TRBJ1-2	-	CSVGTGNNYGYTF	TGCAGCGTGGGGACAGGTAACAACTATGGCTACACCTTC
-	TRBV6-5	TRBJ1-2	few	CASSGVTTYGYTF	TGTGCCAGCAGCGGGGTAACCACCTATGGCTACACCTTC
TRBD1	TRBV10-3	TRBJ2-2	-	CAIRRTGKNTGELFF	TGTGCCATCAGAAGGACAGGGAAGAACACCGGGGAGCTGTTTTTT
-	TRBV7-9	TRBJ2-3	-	CASSYRFDTDTQYF	TGTGCCAGCAGCTACAGGTTTGACACAGATACGCAGTATTTT
-	TRBV4-1	TRBJ2-5	few	CASSLRAGGEETQYF	TGCGCCAGCAGCCTCCGGGCAGGAGGGGAAGAGACCCAGTACTTC
TRBD1	TRBV2	TRBJ1-5	-	CASSAGTGDDQPQHF	TGTGCCAGCAGTGCCGGGACAGGGGACGATCAGCCCCAGCATTTT
-	TRBV30	TRBJ2-3	many	CAWNRQTSTDTQYF	TGTGCCTGGAACCGACAGACTAGCACAGATACGCAGTATTTT
-	TRBV10-3	TRBJ1-4	-	CAISIHLVTTNEKLFF	TGTGCCATCAGCATACATCTGGTTACAACTAATGAAAAACTGTTTTTT
-	TRBV12-5	TRBJ2-5	few	CASGLGAPQETQYF	TGTGCTAGTGGTTTAGGAGCCCCTCAAGAGACCCAGTACTTC
-	TRBV6-6	TRBJ2-6	few	CASSYKGVTGANVLTF	TGTGCCAGCAGTTACAAGGGGGTAACTGGGGCCAACGTCCTGACTTTC
TRBD1	TRBV2	TRBJ1-6	few	CASRDSMVSPLHF	TGTGCCAGCCGGGACAGTATGGTTTCACCCCTCCACTTT
-	TRBV28	TRBJ1-2	few	CASSLVNNYGYTF	TGTGCCAGCAGTTTAGTCAATAACTATGGCTACACCTTC
-	TRBV7-3	TRBJ2-1	-	CASSSFNEQFF	TGTGCCAGCAGCTCTTTCAATGAGCAGTTCTTC